This T cell receptor (beta chain) comes out of a study of blood T cell repertoires in COVID-19. For the study at large: The samples span acute and convalescent COVID-19 from the United States, Italy and Spain. Sample material is recorded as cDNA or gDNA derived from T cells, B-cell-depleted T cells, or PBMCs.

TCRdb's table, derived via immunoSEQ multiplex PCR, lists solely in-frame clones and lacks some. Here the sample spans 65,000 to 70,000 clones, 80% to 95% being singletons. Trimming took 4 bases from V and 4 from J; bases not matched to a gene: 6. CDR1 is MRHNA and CDR2 is SNTAGT in the germline V gene. The CDR3 is 15 residues long. This rearrangement joins TRBV6-4 to TRBJ2-3; TRBD1 matches at 9 bases. The TCR originated in a man aged 70-80 years with active COVID-19. The sample taken for sequencing was peripheral blood. The chain's CDR3 is CASSVGTGLPDTQYF. As DNA, the CDR3 is TGTGCCAGCAGTGTTGGGACAGGGTTGCCAGATACGCAGTATTTT.